This T cell receptor (beta chain) came from a study of cytomegalovirus exposure and HLA in healthy donors. Whole-study findings and limits: A later analysis showed that HLA-associated TCR beta chains had undergone more clonal expansion than equally common others. In a later analysis, V- and J-gene trimming of beta chains associated with a DCLRE1C missense variant, replicated independently.

This CDR3 contains 13 residues. V lost 2 bases and J lost 1, with 5 bases in between. Germline CDR1 and CDR2: SEHNR and FQNEAQ (reference sequence). This clone was observed a handful of times. Antigen specificity is unknown. PCR employed 60 Vbeta and 13 Jbeta primers. Method: immunoSEQ multiplex PCR; TCRdb's copy keeps in-frame clones and lacks some. The data hold over 100,000 clones, with 77% observed a single time. The sample consisted of PBMCs. This receptor was obtained from a male donor in good health and CMV-seropositive. The V gene is TRBV7-9, the J gene TRBJ1-1; D not certain. CDR3 coding DNA: TGTGCCAGCAGCTTACTATCGAACACTGAAGCTTTCTTT. This translates into CASSLLSNTEAFF.